A selection of T cell receptor beta chains follows, all from one sample in a study of blood T cell repertoires in COVID-19. Libraries were prepared by immunoSEQ multiplex PCR; TCRdb keeps only in-frame clonotypes and omits some of them. The sample carries around 300,000 clones, over 80% recorded once. The sequenced sample was peripheral blood. The receptors originated from a woman aged 45-60 years with active or convalescent COVID-19. The CDR3 runs from the conserved cysteine through the conserved F or W. D genes are given only for firm matches. Size is stated for part of the rows, as once, few or many counts, or as a class when the clone is expanded.

d_gene: TRBD1; j_gene: TRBJ1-6; v_gene: TRBV11-2; len: 16; abundance: NA; CDR3nt: TGTGCCAGCAGCTCCCGACCGGACAGGTATAATTCACCCCTCCACTTT; CDR3aa: CASSSRPDRYNSPLHF
d_gene: NA; j_gene: TRBJ1-3; v_gene: TRBV6-5; len: 13; abundance: NA; CDR3nt: TGTGCCAGCGGGGCGAGCTCTGGAAACACCATATATTTT; CDR3aa: CASGASSGNTIYF
d_gene: NA; j_gene: TRBJ2-3; v_gene: TRBV6-4; len: 15; abundance: NA; CDR3nt: TGTGCCAGCAGTGGACAGGGACTCAGCACAGATACGCAGTATTTT; CDR3aa: CASSGQGLSTDTQYF
d_gene: NA; j_gene: TRBJ2-6; v_gene: TRBV14; len: 17; abundance: NA; CDR3nt: TGTGCCAGCAGCCAACCAGGGGCCCTCTCTGGGGCCAACGTCCTGACTTTC; CDR3aa: CASSQPGALSGANVLTF
d_gene: NA; j_gene: TRBJ1-2; v_gene: TRBV7-9; len: 15; abundance: once; CDR3nt: TGTGCCAGCAGCTTAGCGGTTCAGAATCACTATGGCTACACCTTC; CDR3aa: CASSLAVQNHYGYTF
d_gene: TRBD1; j_gene: TRBJ1-1; v_gene: TRBV5-1; len: 16; abundance: NA; CDR3nt: TGCGCCAGCAGCTTGGGGGGGACAGGTATAGTCGCTGAAGCTTTCTTT; CDR3aa: CASSLGGTGIVAEAFF
d_gene: NA; j_gene: TRBJ1-2; v_gene: TRBV28; len: 16; abundance: few; CDR3nt: TGTGCCAGCAGTTCGTCCAATTTTGAGGCTAACTATGGCTACACCTTC; CDR3aa: CASSSSNFEANYGYTF
d_gene: NA; j_gene: TRBJ2-2; v_gene: TRBV12-3/TRBV12-4; len: 12; abundance: NA; CDR3nt: TGTGCCAGCAGTTTTGGCAGGGCGGAGCTGTTTTTT; CDR3aa: CASSFGRAELFF
d_gene: TRBD1; j_gene: TRBJ1-1; v_gene: TRBV5-4; len: 15; abundance: NA; CDR3nt: TGTGCCAGCAGCTTGGAAACAGGGGTGGGCACTGAAGCTTTCTTT; CDR3aa: CASSLETGVGTEAFF
d_gene: NA; j_gene: TRBJ1-1; v_gene: TRBV12-5; len: 13; abundance: NA; CDR3nt: TGTGCTAGTGGTTTTAGGGGGAACACTGAAGCTTTCTTT; CDR3aa: CASGFRGNTEAFF
d_gene: NA; j_gene: TRBJ2-1; v_gene: TRBV5-4; len: 14; abundance: NA; CDR3nt: TGTGCCAGCAGCCCAACTAACGCCGGCAATGAGCAGTTCTTC; CDR3aa: CASSPTNAGNEQFF
d_gene: TRBD1; j_gene: TRBJ2-7; v_gene: TRBV5-1; len: 14; abundance: NA; CDR3nt: TGCGCCAGCAGCTCTTTGGGACAGGAATACGAGCAGTACTTC; CDR3aa: CASSSLGQEYEQYF
d_gene: TRBD1; j_gene: TRBJ2-7; v_gene: TRBV7-2; len: 14; abundance: NA; CDR3nt: TGTGCCAGCAGCCAGACAGGGGATCCCTACGAGCAGTACTTC; CDR3aa: CASSQTGDPYEQYF
d_gene: TRBD2; j_gene: TRBJ2-1; v_gene: TRBV5-1; len: 15; abundance: NA; CDR3nt: TGCGCCAGCAGCCTGGGGGGACTAGCGGGAGTTGAGCAGTTCTTC; CDR3aa: CASSLGGLAGVEQFF
d_gene: NA; j_gene: TRBJ1-2; v_gene: TRBV10-3; len: 16; abundance: NA; CDR3nt: TGTGCCATCAGTGAGTCGAATAGGGAGCGGGCAAATGGCTACACCTTC; CDR3aa: CAISESNRERANGYTF
d_gene: TRBD2; j_gene: TRBJ2-4; v_gene: TRBV4-1; len: 17; abundance: NA; CDR3nt: TGCGCCAGCAGCCCGCAAGGGCGACTAGCGGGCGAAAACATTCAGTACTTC; CDR3aa: CASSPQGRLAGENIQYF
d_gene: TRBD1; j_gene: TRBJ2-2; v_gene: TRBV29-1; len: 16; abundance: NA; CDR3nt: TGCAGCGTGGGGGACAGGGGGCGGGCGAACACCGGGGAGCTGTTTTTT; CDR3aa: CSVGDRGRANTGELFF
d_gene: NA; j_gene: TRBJ2-2; v_gene: TRBV4-1; len: 15; abundance: NA; CDR3nt: TGCGCCAGCAGCCCGTACCCACGAGGGCGGGGGGAGCTGTTTTTT; CDR3aa: CASSPYPRGRGELFF
d_gene: NA; j_gene: TRBJ2-1; v_gene: TRBV21-1; len: 15; abundance: NA; CDR3nt: TGTGCCACCACCCCATTGGTAGCGGGAGTCAATGAGCAGTTCTTC; CDR3aa: CATTPLVAGVNEQFF
d_gene: NA; j_gene: TRBJ2-3; v_gene: TRBV5-1; len: 14; abundance: NA; CDR3nt: TGCGCCAGCCGGCTCGGGAGTAGCACAGATACGCAGTATTTT; CDR3aa: CASRLGSSTDTQYF
d_gene: NA; j_gene: TRBJ2-3; v_gene: TRBV11-2; len: 17; abundance: NA; CDR3nt: TGTGCCAGCAGCTTACCCTGGAGGGGGCGGGACACAGATACGCAGTATTTT; CDR3aa: CASSLPWRGRDTDTQYF
d_gene: TRBD2; j_gene: TRBJ2-7; v_gene: TRBV19; len: 14; abundance: once; CDR3nt: TGTGCCAGTAGTATCGACGGGAGGCAGTACGAGCAGTACTTC; CDR3aa: CASSIDGRQYEQYF
d_gene: NA; j_gene: TRBJ2-5; v_gene: TRBV5-1; len: 16; abundance: few; CDR3nt: TGCGCCAGCAGCATGCCGACAGCTCGGTTAGTAGAGACCCAGTACTTC; CDR3aa: CASSMPTARLVETQYF
d_gene: TRBD1; j_gene: TRBJ1-2; v_gene: TRBV3-1/TRBV3-2; len: 15; abundance: NA; CDR3nt: TGTGCCAGCAGCCAAGGATACAGGGGGAACTATGGCTACACCTTC; CDR3aa: CASSQGYRGNYGYTF
d_gene: NA; j_gene: TRBJ1-1; v_gene: TRBV11-1; len: 15; abundance: NA; CDR3nt: TGTGCCAGCAGCCCAGGGGCCCTCCGGAACACTGAAGCTTTCTTT; CDR3aa: CASSPGALRNTEAFF